These T cell receptor beta chains were read from a single sample in a study of T cells in Graves' hyperthyroidism and ophthalmopathy. TCRdb reanalysed the multiplex PCR reads using MiXCR and keeps one entry per CDR3 protein. The table records hundreds of thousands of distinct CDR3 sequences, approximately 15% of them present only once. The source material was blood. Every receptor here comes from a woman aged 30 to 39 with Graves' hyperthyroidism. CDR3s leave out the opening cysteine and the closing phenylalanine or tryptophan. Each record gives: V gene, CDR3 length, J gene, CDR3 protein.

TRBV28,13,TRBJ1-5,ASTTLGDTNQPQH
TRBV7-9,14,TRBJ2-7,ASSPRGGTGVYEQY
TRBV5-1,14,TRBJ1-1,ASKIGSGQRDTEAF
TRBV28,12,TRBJ2-7,ASSAVGLFYEQY
TRBV6-1,12,TRBJ2-2,ASSGTGHTGGLF
TRBV15,12,TRBJ2-1,ATSRGGKSGEQF
TRBV12-3/TRBV12-4,13,TRBJ1-5,ASSFEQALNQPQH
TRBV5-1,12,TRBJ2-1,ASSGSSGHNEQF
TRBV27,15,TRBJ2-1,ASQVGAAQSSYNEQF
TRBV5-1,13,TRBJ1-3,ASSLSADRTNTIY
TRBV3-1,11,TRBJ2-7,ATSLGASYEQY
TRBV7-9,13,TRBJ2-5,ASSRGQGGRETQY
TRBV24-1,15,TRBJ2-5,ATSDPTDTEPGETQY
TRBV19,11,TRBJ1-6,ASRGGDGSPLH
TRBV29-1,11,TRBJ2-7,SVAGTGASEQY
TRBV5-1,13,TRBJ2-3,ASASWVSSTDTQY
TRBV19,13,TRBJ2-5,ASSVLASYQETQY
TRBV20-1,12,TRBJ2-7,SAHFGQGGYEQY
TRBV7-9,13,TRBJ2-3,ASSPGQGFTDTQY
TRBV3-1,15,TRBJ2-1,ASSQDPGQGSYNEQF
TRBV9,11,TRBJ2-1,ASSATSQGEQF
TRBV20-1,12,TRBJ2-6,SARDRRGANVLT
TRBV7-9,15,TRBJ2-1,ASSLLLGGTGNNEQF
TRBV28,11,TRBJ1-1,ASSASDSPEAF
TRBV6-1,8,TRBJ1-1,ASSEYRAF
TRBV5-6,11,TRBJ1-2,ASSLGSEGGYT
TRBV5-6,14,TRBJ2-3,ASSFLRASTGDTQY
TRBV15,14,TRBJ1-2,ATSTVGVQEAHGYT
TRBV19,12,TRBJ1-5,ASSPNDSNQPQH
TRBV7-2,12,TRBJ2-7,ASSLTRATYEQY
TRBV10-3,11,TRBJ2-7,ATRTGVGYEQY
TRBV2,9,TRBJ2-1,ASSELDEQF
TRBV29-1,12,TRBJ2-5,SAMGNRELETQY
TRBV5-1,11,TRBJ1-1,ASSPGQGAPSF
TRBV7-2,11,TRBJ2-2,ASSSHVTGELF
TRBV7-2,13,TRBJ2-3,ASRQASGRTDTQY
TRBV20-1,12,TRBJ2-5,SASRDRGEETQY
TRBV7-2,13,TRBJ2-3,ASSLVGVATDTQY
TRBV20-1,14,TRBJ2-3,SARFVSAQHVDTQY
TRBV6-2/TRBV6-3,11,TRBJ2-1,ASTGGAYNEQF
TRBV12-3/TRBV12-4,12,TRBJ1-1,ASRPGTMNTEAF
TRBV2,12,TRBJ2-1,ASSLLTNFYEQF
TRBV20-1,13,TRBJ1-6,SARDSPLSNSPLH
TRBV20-1,9,TRBJ2-7,SAPDSYEQY
TRBV30,12,TRBJ2-5,AWRSGRTQETQY
TRBV20-1,11,TRBJ2-1,SGAGERRSEQF
TRBV9,11,TRBJ1-5,ASSVKPQGPQH
TRBV9,13,TRBJ2-7,ASSVAEAGVCEQY
TRBV18,12,TRBJ2-3,ASSPVTGPDTQY
TRBV12-3/TRBV12-4,13,TRBJ1-4,ASSDSLATNEKLF
TRBV11-2,12,TRBJ2-3,ASRQIKVPYTQY
TRBV10-3,10,TRBJ2-3,AIKGDTDTQY
TRBV12-3/TRBV12-4,12,TRBJ2-1,ASRVPGRYNEQF
TRBV3-1,10,TRBJ2-1,ASSQEGGEQF
TRBV4-1,10,TRBJ2-1,ASSQDKSEQF
TRBV6-1,14,TRBJ2-2,ASTGAQEAGTGELF
TRBV28,12,TRBJ1-1,ASRSQGVRTEAF
TRBV6-1,14,TRBJ2-2,ASRKGQTTFTGELF
TRBV28,12,TRBJ1-2,ASSPGTGPLGYT
TRBV5-1,13,TRBJ1-5,ASSLGGEESQPQH